The 9 T cell receptor beta chains below were found in one sample sequenced in a study of cytomegalovirus exposure and HLA in healthy donors. The PCR used 60 Vbeta and 13 Jbeta primers. Clones were sequenced by immunoSEQ multiplex PCR, and TCRdb holds only the in-frame ones, with some missing. The sample contains roughly 130,000 clones, roughly 83% of which appear only once. Sequences were obtained from PBMCs. The source is a girl aged 2 to 10 in good health and CMV-seronegative.

The rearrangement uses TRBV4-2 and TRBJ1-3; 9 nucleotides match TRBD1. Trimming took 2 bases from V and 4 from J; bases not matched to a gene: 9. The germline V gene encodes CDR1 LGHNA and CDR2 YNFKEQ. The CDR3 length is 17 residues. The CDR3 sequence: CASSQRPGQGYGNTIYF. The CDR3 region has the DNA TGTGCCAGCAGCCAACGTCCGGGACAGGGTTACGGAAACACCATATATTTT.

The chain uses TRBV7-3 and TRBJ1-2; 8 positions agree with TRBD1. Looked up from germline, CDR1 is SGHTA and CDR2 is FQGTGA. The CDR3 has 14 residues. J was trimmed by 2 bases and V by 4 bases; bases with no gene match: 3. The CDR3 protein is CASSSGQGNYGYTF. The CDR3 DNA sequence: TGTGCCAGCAGCTCTGGACAGGGAAACTATGGCTACACCTTC.

V usage is TRBV28 and J usage is TRBJ2-7; 14 bases are shared with TRBD2. The CDR3 has 15 amino acids. The V segment lost 6 bases and the J segment 9 bases; nucleotides outside the gene matches: 10. CDR1 is MDHEN and CDR2 is SYDVKM in the germline V gene. CDR3 nucleotides: TGTGCCAGCAGCCGGGGACTAGCGGGAGACGCCGGGCAGTACTTC. Protein sequence: CASSRGLAGDAGQYF.

The rearrangement uses TRBV30 and TRBJ1-5; possible D gene TRBD1, 5 bases. Germline values: CDR1 GTSNPN, CDR2 SVGIG (reference sequence). This CDR3 spans 14 amino acids. The V end was cut by 1 base, the J end by 0 bases, with 7 bases between. The CDR3 loop is CAWSAGFSNQPQHF. For the CDR3, the DNA is TGTGCCTGGAGTGCAGGGTTTAGCAATCAGCCCCAGCATTTT.

J is TRBJ2-3 and V is TRBV6-5, with D perhaps matching TRBD2 (5 bases). With 1 base removed from V and 7 bases from J, the gap between germline ends came to 12 bases. The CDR3 totals 14 residues. Germline V gene data show CDR1 as MNHEY and CDR2 as SVGAGI. The CDR3 sequence: CASSYLGLANTQYF. The CDR3 nucleotides read TGTGCCAGCAGTTACTTGGGATTAGCGAATACGCAGTATTTT.

V is TRBV28 and J is TRBJ1-2; 7 bases fit TRBD1. V shed 7 bases, J shed 6 bases, and the junction held 8 bases outside the gene matches. This CDR3 is 13 amino acids long. Germline loops: CDR1 MDHEN, CDR2 SYDVKM. The CDR3 coding sequence is TGTGCCAGCACTGATACAGGGGCGGATGGCTACACCTTC. Translating it yields CASTDTGADGYTF.

V gene TRBV10-2 combines with J gene TRBJ2-5, with 9 bases identical to TRBD2. This CDR3 region has 18 residues. CDR1 and CDR2 from the germline V gene are WSHSY and SAAADI. The trim removed 0 bases at V and 5 bases at J, leaving 13 bases unmatched. CDR3 region: CASSESLAGSSWGETQYF. The CDR3, as DNA: TGCGCCAGCAGTGAGTCGCTAGCGGGGTCATCCTGGGGGGAGACCCAGTACTTC.

The chain is built from TRBV9 and TRBJ2-7, with 11 bases fitting TRBD1. Unmatched junction bases numbered 9, after V lost 3 bases and J lost 4 bases. The germline V gene encodes CDR1 SGDLS and CDR2 YYNGEE. This CDR3 has 16 residues. Here the CDR3 DNA reads TGTGCCAGCAGCGAGACCTCGGGACAGGGGGAGTACGAGCAGTACTTC. It is translated as CASSETSGQGEYEQYF.

This clone occurred many times. The chain joins TRBV7-2 to TRBJ2-5; 14 nucleotides align to TRBD2. V was clipped by 5 bases and J by 9 bases; unmatched bases: 2. Germline V CDR1 and CDR2: SGHTA, FQGNSA. This CDR3 comprises 13 residues. CDR3 DNA: TGTGCCAGCAGCCCGACTAGCGGGAGGGCCCAGTACTTC. This gives the protein CASSPTSGRAQYF.